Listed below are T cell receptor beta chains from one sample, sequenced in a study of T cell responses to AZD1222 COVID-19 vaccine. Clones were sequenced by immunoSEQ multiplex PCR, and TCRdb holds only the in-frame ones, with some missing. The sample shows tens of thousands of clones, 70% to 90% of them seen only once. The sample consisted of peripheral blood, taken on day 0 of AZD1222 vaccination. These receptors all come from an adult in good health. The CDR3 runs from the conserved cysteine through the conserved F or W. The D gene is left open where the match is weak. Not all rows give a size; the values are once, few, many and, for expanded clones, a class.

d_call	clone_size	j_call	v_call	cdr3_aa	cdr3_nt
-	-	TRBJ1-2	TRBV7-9	CASSQDSGVSSYGYTF	TGTGCCAGCAGCCAAGATTCAGGGGTTAGCTCCTATGGCTACACCTTC
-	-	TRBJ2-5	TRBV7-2	CASSPSPGPTETQYF	TGTGCCAGCAGCCCCAGCCCCGGGCCCACGGAGACCCAGTACTTC
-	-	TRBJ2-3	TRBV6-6	CASRHRARDTQYF	TGTGCCAGCAGACATAGGGCGAGGGATACGCAGTATTTT
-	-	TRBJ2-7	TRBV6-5	CASSYSQRSSYEQYF	TGTGCCAGCAGTTACTCCCAGCGGAGCTCCTACGAGCAGTACTTC
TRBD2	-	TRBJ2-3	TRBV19	CASREAGSSTDTQYF	TGTGCCAGTAGAGAAGCGGGATCAAGCACAGATACGCAGTATTTT
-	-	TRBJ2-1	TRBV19	CASSPGAFGLGQPFF	TGTGCCAGTAGTCCCGGGGCTTTTGGGCTAGGGCAGCCGTTCTTC
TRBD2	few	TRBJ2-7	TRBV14	CASSFRTSTPGEQYF	TGTGCCAGCAGCTTTCGGACTAGTACCCCTGGTGAGCAGTACTTC
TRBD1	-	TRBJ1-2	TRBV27	CASRRGGQGNYGYTF	TGTGCCAGCAGGCGTGGTGGACAGGGAAACTATGGCTACACCTTC
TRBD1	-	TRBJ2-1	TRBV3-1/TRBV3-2	CASSQRGLYNEQFF	TGTGCCAGCAGCCAAAGGGGGCTGTACAATGAGCAGTTCTTC
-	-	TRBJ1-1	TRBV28	CASSRISLSTEAFF	TGTGCCAGCAGTCGGATATCCTTATCAACAGAAGCTTTCTTT
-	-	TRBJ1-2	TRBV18	CASSPQGYGGYTF	TGTGCCAGCTCACCACAGGGATACGGTGGCTACACCTTC
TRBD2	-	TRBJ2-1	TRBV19	CASSIAPSGRANEQFF	TGTGCCAGTAGTATAGCCCCTAGCGGGAGAGCGAATGAGCAGTTCTTC
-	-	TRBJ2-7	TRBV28	CASSLLTEQYF	TGTGCCAGCAGTTTGTTGACAGAGCAGTACTTC
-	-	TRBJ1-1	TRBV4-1	CASSQVLMRRPNTEAFF	TGCGCCAGCAGCCAAGTTCTCATGCGACGCCCGAACACTGAAGCTTTCTTT
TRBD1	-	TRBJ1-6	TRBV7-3	CASSLTGGSDSPLHF	TGTGCCAGCAGCCTTACAGGGGGCTCCGATTCACCCCTCCACTTT
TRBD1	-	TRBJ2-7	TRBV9	CASSPLGQGIHEQYF	TGTGCCAGCAGCCCTCTGGGACAGGGAATCCACGAGCAGTACTTC
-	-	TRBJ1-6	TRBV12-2	CASRFGQVPPINSPLHF	TGTGCAAGTCGCTTCGGACAGGTGCCTCCCATTAATTCACCCCTCCACTTT
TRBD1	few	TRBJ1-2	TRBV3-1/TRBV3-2	CASSQDYRGTGATKGYTF	TGTGCCAGCAGCCAAGATTATAGAGGCACAGGGGCGACTAAGGGCTACACCTTC
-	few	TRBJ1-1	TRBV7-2	CASSPRRGRSEAFF	TGTGCCAGCAGCCCACGGCGAGGGCGGTCTGAAGCTTTCTTT
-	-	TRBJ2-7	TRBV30	CAWKGGRYEQYF	TGTGCCTGGAAAGGCGGGCGTTACGAGCAGTACTTC
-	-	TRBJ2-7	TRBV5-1	CASSLEDEQYF	TGCGCCAGCAGCTTGGAGGACGAGCAGTACTTC
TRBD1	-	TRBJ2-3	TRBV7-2	CASSGRQGAADTQYF	TGTGCCAGCAGCGGTAGACAGGGGGCGGCAGATACGCAGTATTTT
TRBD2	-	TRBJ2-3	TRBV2	CASSEGLIAGVGDTQYF	TGTGCCAGCAGTGAGGGACTGATAGCGGGAGTCGGGGATACGCAGTATTTT
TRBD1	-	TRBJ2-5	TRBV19	CATGSQGALIGTQYF	TGTGCCACCGGTAGTCAGGGGGCTCTCATTGGGACCCAGTACTTC
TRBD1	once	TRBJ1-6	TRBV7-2	CASSLNPGQGNSPLHF	TGTGCCAGCAGCTTGAATCCGGGACAGGGAAATTCACCCCTCCACTTT
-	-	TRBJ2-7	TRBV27	CASSRQGLPNEQYF	TGTGCCAGCAGTCGACAGGGACTTCCTAACGAGCAGTACTTC
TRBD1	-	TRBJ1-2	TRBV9	CASSERTGSAYGYTF	TGTGCCAGCAGCGAGAGGACAGGGTCGGCCTATGGCTACACCTTC
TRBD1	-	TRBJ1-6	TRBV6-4	CASSDPTGAWNSPLHF	TGTGCCAGCAGTGACCCGACAGGGGCCTGGAATTCACCCCTCCACTTT
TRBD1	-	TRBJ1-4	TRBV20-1	CSASGQGFEKLFF	TGCAGTGCTAGTGGACAGGGGTTTGAAAAACTGTTTTTT
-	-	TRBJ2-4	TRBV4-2	CASSQDAKNIQYF	TGTGCCAGCAGCCAAGATGCCAAAAACATTCAGTACTTC
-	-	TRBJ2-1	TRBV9	CASSVAGGEWNEQFF	TGTGCCAGCAGCGTAGCTGGAGGGGAATGGAATGAGCAGTTCTTC